Listed here are 16 T cell receptor beta chains from one sample, sequenced in a study of control samples from healthy donors and cancer patients (dated by TCRdb to 2020 to 2021). The library relied on the immunoSEQ multiplex PCR assay. Sourced from immuneACCESS, this table was stored by TCRdb with only in-frame sequences that have V and J called. A share of the clones is absent; for the studies checked, an unresolved V gene accounts for under half, and the remainder has no known explanation. The sample yields around 100,000 clones; around 89% were counted once. Less than 8.5% of the sample is held by the ten biggest clonotypes. The material sequenced was blood. The receptor set was obtained from a young man in good health.

Note on this clone: Other DNA sequences in this specimen translate into the identical CDR3. V is TRBV27 and J is TRBJ1-2; TRBD1 matches at 7 bases. V shed 6 bases, J shed 4 bases, and the junction held 5 bases outside the gene matches. The germline gives CDR1 MNHEY, CDR2 SMNVEV (reference sequence). This CDR3 region has 13 residues. CDR3: CASSLQGTYGYTF. CDR3 bases: TGTGCCAGCAGCTTACAGGGGACCTATGGCTACACCTTC.

This clone was seen more than once but under ten times. The genes are TRBV3-1 (or the pseudogene TRBV3-2) and TRBJ1-4, with a possible D match to TRBD1 (6 bases). The CDR3 loop spans 16 amino acids. CDR1 and CDR2 (germline): LGHDT, YNNKEL (reference sequence). Trimming stripped 1 base from V and 6 bases from J, with 15 bases between. CDR3 DNA: TGTGCCAGCAGCCAAGGGACAGCTCCTCCGTATGAAAAACTGTTTTTT. This codes for CASSQGTAPPYEKLFF.

The table lists this clone with a count of one. This chain links TRBV28 with TRBJ1-1; D remains unclear. The CDR3 is made up of 13 amino acids. Deletions cut 5 bases from V and 3 bases from J, with 10 bases between. Germline-derived CDR1 and CDR2 are MDHEN and SYDVKM. DNA of the CDR3: TGTGCCAGCAGTCCATACCGGGACACTGAAGCTTTCTTT. It encodes CASSPYRDTEAFF.

The sample holds one count of this clone. The rearrangement links TRBV11-2 to TRBJ2-5; the match to TRBD2 covers 11 bases. The junction had 7 bases not matched to a gene; V was cut back by 5 bases and J by 2 bases. The CDR3 extends over 16 amino acids. Per germline, CDR1 SGHAT and CDR2 FQNNGV. The CDR3 DNA reads TGTGCCAGCAGCCTACTTAGCGGGGGGGTACAAGAGACCCAGTACTTC. Encoded protein: CASSLLSGGVQETQYF.

This clone was seen once. The J gene is TRBJ1-2, the V gene TRBV14; D is unresolved. The CDR3 has 15 amino acids. CDR1 is SGHDN, CDR2 FVKESK, per germline. The germline V and J ends were trimmed by 4 bases and 4 bases, with 16 bases remaining between them. The CDR3 coding sequence is TGTGCCAGCAGCCCACCGAGAGGGCTTGGCTATGGCTACACCTTC. It yields the protein CASSPPRGLGYGYTF.

Regarding this clone: At the DNA level, this CDR3 is encoded by other sequences in the same sample as well. This chain links TRBV11-2 with TRBJ2-1; D is ambiguous. The V gene lost 5 bases and the J gene lost 4 bases, with 3 bases spanning the gap. This CDR3 has 11 residues. Per the germline V gene, CDR1 is SGHAT and CDR2 is FQNNGV. DNA of the CDR3: TGTGCCAGCAGCCCTTACAATGAGCAGTTCTTC. Protein sequence: CASSPYNEQFF.

J is TRBJ2-7 and V is TRBV7-8; 7 bases map to TRBD2. Losses at the gene ends were 1 base for V and 0 bases for J; bases not matched to a gene: 12. This CDR3 has 18 amino acids. Germline CDR1 reads SGHVS; CDR2 reads FQNEAQ. CDR3 nucleotides: TGTGCCAGCAGCTTAGGGGTAGGAGGACTAGGGAGCTCCTACGAGCAGTACTTC. Amino acid sequence: CASSLGVGGLGSSYEQYF.

The rearrangement joins TRBV6-5 to TRBJ2-1; no definite D call. The V and J ends lost 6 bases and 5 bases respectively, with 17 bases between them. Germline V gives CDR1 MNHEY, CDR2 SVGAGI. There are 15 residues in the CDR3. CDR3 sequence (DNA): TGTGCCAGCAGCCCATCGTGGTCTGTGGACAATGAGCAGTTCTTC. Translating it yields CASSPSWSVDNEQFF.

The J gene is TRBJ2-1, the V gene TRBV12-3 or TRBV12-4; unclear D gene. The CDR3 length is 13 residues. Trimming left V 1 base short and J 6 bases short, with 7 bases between. CDR3 loop: CASSLGGLNEQFF. The CDR3 DNA is TGTGCCAGCAGTTTAGGCGGTCTCAATGAGCAGTTCTTC.

V gene TRBV11-2 combines with J gene TRBJ1-2, with D tentatively TRBD1 (5 bases). There are 15 residues in the CDR3. Germline CDR1 and CDR2: SGHAT and FQNNGV. The ends were cut back, 5 bases at V and 4 bases at J, with 17 bases in the middle. Written as DNA, the CDR3 is TGTGCCAGCAGCCCCGGGACGGAAGCCGCCTATGGCTACACCTTC. Translated, it gives CASSPGTEAAYGYTF.

The chain carries TRBV3-1 (or the pseudogene TRBV3-2) and TRBJ1-1, with D unresolved. The germline V and J ends were trimmed by 3 bases and 1 base, with 9 bases remaining between them. Per germline, CDR1 LGHDT and CDR2 YNNKEL (reference sequence). This CDR3 has 14 amino acids. This CDR3 is CASSQENQNTEAFF. In DNA, the CDR3 is TGTGCCAGCAGCCAGGAGAACCAGAACACTGAAGCTTTCTTT.

The V and J genes are TRBV5-6 and TRBJ2-5, with D perhaps matching TRBD2 (6 bases). Trimming pared 1 base from V and 5 bases from J, leaving 15 bases between. There are 15 residues in the CDR3. From germline, CDR1 is SGHDT and CDR2 YYEEEE. The CDR3 DNA reads TGTGCCAGCAGCTTGCGACAACTAGGAGGGGAGACCCAGTACTTC. Its translation: CASSLRQLGGETQYF.

The chain recombines TRBV24-1 with TRBJ1-6, with D tentatively TRBD1 (5 bases). Germline V CDR1 and CDR2: KGHDR, SFDVKD. The CDR3 is 20 residues long. V gave up 3 bases and J gave up 0 bases, with 20 bases separating them. The DNA of the CDR3 is TGTGCCACCAGTGATCTGGGACCCCTTTCTGTTTGCTCCTATAATTCACCCCTCCACTTT. Protein sequence: CATSDLGPLSVCSYNSPLHF.

The V call is TRBV10-2, the J call TRBJ2-5; D is perhaps TRBD1 or TRBD2 (5 bases each). V was pared by 3 bases and J by 3 bases, with 14 bases between. From germline, CDR1 is WSHSY and CDR2 SAAADI. The CDR3 is 15 amino acids. CDR3 coding DNA: TGCGCCAGCAGTGACCGAGGGACCTCCAAAGAGACCCAGTACTTC. Translated, it gives CASSDRGTSKETQYF.

The V and J genes are TRBV5-5 and TRBJ2-2, with TRBD1 matching 8 bases. CDR3 length equals 15 residues. Germline V CDR1 and CDR2: SGHKS, YYEKEE (reference sequence). Germline trimming cut 3 bases from V and 5 bases from J; bases unmatched to any gene: 6. CDR3 DNA sequence: TGTGCCAGCAGCTCCAACAGGGGGAGTACCGGGGAGCTGTTTTTT. It codes for CASSSNRGSTGELFF.

This sequence joins TRBV5-4 and TRBJ2-2, with D uncertain. Per germline, CDR1 SGHNT and CDR2 YYREEE (reference sequence). V shed 1 base and J shed 1 base, with 5 bases lying between them. CDR3 length equals 14 residues. This chain's CDR3 is CASSLTENTGELFF. Written as DNA, the CDR3 is TGTGCCAGCAGCTTGACCGAGAACACCGGGGAGCTGTTTTTT.